The 27 T cell receptor beta chains presented below share a single source sample, sequenced in a study of human T cells and chemical hapten exposure. Time point meaning: patch test 1, 2 weeks after DPC sensitization. Stated treatment: therapeutic diphenylcyclopropenone sensitization with weekly scalp DPC. TCRdb processed the RACE reads anew with MiXCR; each CDR3 protein has one entry. The table has a few hundred thousand distinct CDR3 sequences, approximately 4.4% seen once. The sample here was whole blood, taken in connection with sensitization to the hapten diphenylcyclopropenone (DPC). Receptors originate from a woman between 45 and 65 years old with alopecia areata. Some clones in this sample may be carry-over from other donors' samples.

In this sample, this clonotype turned up many times. J is TRBJ1-1 and V is TRBV7-9; D is unresolved. The CDR3 is 11 amino acids. The germline gives CDR1 SEHNR, CDR2 FQNEAQ (reference sequence). The V end lost 5 bases, the J end lost 5 bases, and 6 bases lay between the germline ends. This chain's CDR3 is CASSLLTEAFF. DNA of the CDR3: TGTGCCAGCAGCCTTCTGACTGAAGCTTTCTTT.

CDR3 DNA sequence: TGTGCCAGCAGCCCCGGGACAGGGTCAAACATTCAGTACTTC. Its translation: CASSPGTGSNIQYF. This chain uses TRBV7-2 with TRBJ2-4; TRBD1 matches at 9 bases. Germline V CDR1 and CDR2: SGHTA, FQGNSA. There are 14 residues in the CDR3. V lost 5 bases to trimming and J lost 6 bases; unmatched junction nucleotides: 5.

This clonotype appeared many times. The chain carries TRBV7-6 and TRBJ2-3; TRBD2 agrees at 16 bases. CDR1 is SGHVS and CDR2 is FNYEAQ in the germline V gene. The CDR3 is made up of 17 amino acids. V shed 5 bases and J 4 bases; nucleotides not matched to a gene: 6. In DNA, the CDR3 is TGTGCCAGCAGCCCAGGGACTAGCGGGGGGGCAGCAGATACGCAGTATTTT. Translated, it gives CASSPGTSGGAADTQYF.

This clonotype was counted between two and nine times. V and J are TRBV20-1 and TRBJ1-3; 9 bases are a match to TRBD1. V gave up 3 bases and J gave up 4 bases; unmatched junction bases: 10. The CDR3 covers 16 residues. Germline V gives CDR1 DFQATT, CDR2 SNEGSKA (reference sequence). CDR3 loop: CSASKKGTGLGNTIYF. As DNA, the CDR3 is TGCAGTGCTAGTAAGAAGGGGACAGGGCTAGGAAACACCATATATTTT.

Ten or more counts support this clonotype. The chain combines TRBV12-3 or TRBV12-4 with TRBJ1-1, with a tentative D call TRBD1 (5 bases). The V end lost 4 bases, the J end lost 5 bases, and 11 bases lay between the germline ends. The CDR3 has 13 residues. CDR3 nucleotide sequence: TGTGCCAGCAGTTCACTAGGGGTAACTGAAGCTTTCTTT. It yields the protein CASSSLGVTEAFF.

The genes are TRBV20-1 and TRBJ1-5; TRBD1 is a possible D gene (5 bases). Germline V gives CDR1 DFQATT, CDR2 SNEGSKA (reference sequence). The CDR3 contains 13 residues. Trimming removed 5 bases at V and 4 bases at J, with 12 bases between. Here the CDR3 reads CSASRDPNQPQHF. The CDR3 bases are TGCAGTGCTTCCCGGGACCCGAATCAGCCCCAGCATTTT.

This clonotype was recorded at least ten times. The chain combines TRBV6-2 or TRBV6-3 with TRBJ2-2; no reliable D call. Per the germline V gene, CDR1 is MNHEY and CDR2 is SVGEGT. The CDR3 covers 13 residues. Trimming left V 2 bases short and J 3 bases short, with 4 bases between. The CDR3 sequence: CASSYRDTGELFF. The CDR3 DNA follows: TGTGCCAGCAGTTACCGGGACACCGGGGAGCTGTTTTTT.

There are a few counts of this clonotype. The V and J genes are TRBV3-1 and TRBJ1-3; tentative D call: TRBD1 (5 bases). The germline CDR1 and CDR2 sequences are LGHDT and YNNKEL (reference sequence). Between the trimmed V and J ends, which lost 2 bases and 0 bases, there was a span of 8 bases. The CDR3 runs 15 residues. The CDR3 region is CASSQTDTSGNTIYF. As DNA, the CDR3 is TGTGCCAGCAGCCAAACGGACACCTCTGGAAACACCATATATTTT. The full variable domain, completed using reference TRBV3-1 and TRBJ1-3, is DTAVSQTPKYLVTQMGNDKSIKCEQNLGHDTMYWYKQDSKKFLKIMFSYNNKELIINETVPNRFSPKSPDKAHLNLHINSLELGDSAVYFCASSQTDTSGNTIYFGEGSWLTVV.

The count of this clonotype is one. At one of its ends the junction is not consistent with the germline gene, which may arise from a read error. The chain joins TRBV2 to TRBJ1-1; no firm D call. The germline CDR1 and CDR2 sequences are SNHLY and FYNNEI. The CDR3 is made up of 14 amino acids. The CDR3: CASSWAEENTGAFF. The CDR3 DNA is TGTGCCAGCAGTTGGGCAGAGGAGAACACTGGAGCTTTCTTT.

This clonotype was detected only a few times. The CDR3: CASSSGQGASYEQYF. The CDR3 coding sequence is TGTGCCAGCAGCTCAGGACAGGGGGCCTCCTACGAGCAGTACTTC. This chain joins TRBV13 and TRBJ2-7; 11 bases line up with TRBD1. CDR3 size: 15 residues. After removal of 4 bases from V and 0 bases from J, the junction contained 2 bases not matched to a gene. CDR1 is PRHDT, CDR2 FYEKMQ, per germline (reference sequence).

The V and J genes are TRBV12-3 or TRBV12-4 and TRBJ1-5; no clear D. The CDR3 has 15 residues. With 1 base removed from V and 7 bases from J, the gap between germline ends came to 14 bases. CDR3 residues: CASSLDSRGGQPQHF. The CDR3, as DNA: TGTGCCAGCAGTTTAGACAGTCGAGGAGGCCAGCCCCAGCATTTT.

This clonotype showed up many times. V usage is TRBV7-3 and J usage is TRBJ1-1, with 8 bases lining up with TRBD1. Germline V lookup: CDR1 SGHTA, CDR2 FQGTGA. The CDR3 is made up of 13 amino acids. The trim removed 5 bases at V and 11 bases at J, leaving 10 bases unmatched. CDR3 in amino acids: CASSLLQGGMAFF. CDR3 DNA sequence: TGTGCCAGCAGCCTCCTACAGGGGGGTATGGCTTTCTTT. Variable domain in full (rest from reference TRBV7-3 and TRBJ1-1): GAGVSQTPSNKVTEKGKYVELRCDPISGHTALYWYRQSLGQGPEFLIYFQGTGAADDSGLPNDRFFAVRPEGSVSTLKIQRTERGDSAVYLCASSLLQGGMAFFGQGTRLTVV.

This clonotype was counted at least ten times. J is TRBJ2-7 and V is TRBV5-4, with TRBD1 matching over 7 bases. Germline assignment: CDR1 SGHNT and CDR2 YYREEE (reference sequence). The CDR3 has 12 residues. Trimming removed 4 bases from V and 3 bases from J; junction bases left unmatched: 1. CDR3 nucleotides: TGTGCCAGCAGCGGGGACAGCTACGAGCAGTACTTC. It yields the protein CASSGDSYEQYF.

This clonotype was detected ten times or more. J is TRBJ2-3 and V is TRBV7-3, with D perhaps TRBD2 (7 bases). Germline loops: CDR1 SGHTA, CDR2 FQGTGA. Trimming shortened V by 5 bases and J by 3 bases, and 12 bases separated the two germline ends. The CDR3 is made up of 14 amino acids. The CDR3 bases are TGTGCCAGCAGCCCGGGGGGCGTGACAGATACGCAGTATTTT. This codes for CASSPGGVTDTQYF.

The table lists this clonotype with many counts. The genes are TRBV10-1 and TRBJ2-7, with unresolved D. The CDR3 is 14 residues long. V was clipped by 3 bases and J by 0 bases, with 9 bases between them. The germline gives CDR1 WNHNN, CDR2 SYGVQD (reference sequence). The CDR3 spells CASSDSVGSYEQYF. The DNA of the CDR3 is TGCGCCAGCAGTGATAGTGTCGGCTCCTACGAGCAGTACTTC.

This clonotype was detected only a few times. The V gene is TRBV24-1, the J gene TRBJ2-2; possible D gene TRBD2, 5 bases. Per the germline V gene, CDR1 is KGHDR and CDR2 is SFDVKD. The V end lost 9 bases, the J end lost 3 bases, and 16 bases lay between the germline ends. The CDR3 runs to 15 residues. The CDR3 region is CATSGQARDTGELFF. The CDR3 nucleotides are TGTGCCACCTCGGGCCAAGCGAGGGACACCGGGGAGCTGTTTTTT.

With respect to this clonotype: Lacking the conserved final phenylalanine or tryptophan, this CDR3 likely reflects a read error. The J gene is TRBJ1-6, the V gene TRBV24-1, with no clear D. Germline lookup yields CDR1 KGHDR and CDR2 SFDVKD. Trimming took off 4 bases at V and 7 bases at J, with 7 bases between the two ends. This CDR3 spans 13 amino acids. CDR3 residues: CATSEAGNSPLHL. CDR3 DNA: TGTGCCACCAGTGAGGCGGGCAATTCACCCCTCCACCTT.

The sample holds a few counts of this clonotype. The chain couples TRBV20-1 to TRBJ2-7, with TRBD1 identical over 8 bases. The germline V gene encodes CDR1 DFQATT and CDR2 SNEGSKA (reference sequence). This CDR3 region has 13 residues. Trimming at V came to 6 bases and at J to 0 bases, leaving 4 bases not matched to a gene. The CDR3 DNA follows: TGCAGTGCCCCGGGACAGGCCTCCTACGAGCAGTACTTC. It yields the protein CSAPGQASYEQYF.

This clonotype has at least ten counts. The chain employs TRBV12-3 or TRBV12-4 and TRBJ2-4, with D unresolved. Deletions cut 5 bases from V and 0 bases from J, with 8 bases between. The length of the CDR3 is 14 residues. The chain's CDR3 is CASSPLRAKNIQYF. The CDR3 bases are TGTGCCAGCAGTCCCCTTAGAGCCAAAAACATTCAGTACTTC.

A few counts support this clonotype. The chain joins TRBV29-1 to TRBJ2-3; the D is unclear. This CDR3 comprises 13 residues. The germline V gene has CDR1 SQVTM and CDR2 ANQGSEA. Between the trimmed V and J ends, which lost 0 bases and 4 bases, there was a span of 8 bases. The CDR3: CSVEERAADTQYF. The DNA for the CDR3 is TGCAGCGTTGAAGAACGCGCGGCAGATACGCAGTATTTT.

The chain carries TRBV29-1 and TRBJ2-1; D is possibly TRBD2 (6 bases). The CDR3 extends over 12 amino acids. Germline CDR1 is SQVTM and CDR2 is ANQGSEA. Trimming removed 8 bases from V and 4 bases from J, with 12 bases in between. CDR3: CSHRGIYNEQFF. CDR3 nucleotides: TGCAGCCACCGGGGGATTTACAATGAGCAGTTCTTC.

Remarks on this clonotype: This could be a read error, since a much larger clone is one nucleotide away. The genes are TRBV5-4 and TRBJ2-1, with 8 bases identical to TRBD1. The CDR3 is made up of 13 amino acids. Germline V gene lookup returns CDR1 SGHNT and CDR2 YYREEE (reference sequence). Trimming cost V 4 bases and J 6 bases; bases outside gene matches: 3. CDR3 protein: CASSTGQANEQFF. The CDR3 nucleotides read TGTGCCAGCAGCACGGGACAGGCCAATGAGCAGTTCTTC.

This clonotype came up many times. In DNA, the CDR3 is TGCGCCAGCAGCCAAGATCGGGGCTTTAACACTGAAGCTTTCTTT. This gives the protein CASSQDRGFNTEAFF. This chain links TRBV4-3 with TRBJ1-1; possible D gene TRBD1, 5 bases. CDR1 is LGHNA and CDR2 is YSLEER in the germline V gene. V was clipped by 0 bases and J by 2 bases, with 10 bases between them. The CDR3 totals 15 residues.

This clonotype was counted many times. CDR3 coding DNA: TGTGCCAGCAGCCTTAGGCGGGGGACTGGGGCCAACGTCCTGACTTTC. Translation gives CASSLRRGTGANVLTF. The V gene is TRBV12-3 or TRBV12-4, the J gene TRBJ2-6; 7 nucleotides line up with TRBD2. The CDR3 is made up of 16 amino acids. The junction had 7 bases not matched to a gene; V was cut back by 6 bases and J by 2 bases.

This clonotype has ten or more counts. The V call is TRBV7-9, the J call TRBJ2-3; D is uncertain. CDR3 length: 14 amino acids. CDR1 SEHNR and CDR2 FQNEAQ come from the germline V gene (reference sequence). V dropped 4 bases and J dropped 2 bases, with 10 bases sitting between them. The CDR3 bases are TGTGCCAGCAGCTCGAACATTCTCACAGATACGCAGTATTTT. Amino acids: CASSSNILTDTQYF.

This clonotype was seen a few times. This chain connects TRBV28 to TRBJ2-7; D unresolved. Germline values: CDR1 MDHEN, CDR2 SYDVKM. The length of the CDR3 is 14 residues. V was shortened by 4 bases and J by 2 bases, with 12 bases between the two germline ends. The CDR3 DNA reads as TGTGCCAGCAGTTCGGACGGATCGACCTACGAGCAGTACTTC. It codes for CASSSDGSTYEQYF.

The V and J genes are TRBV30 and TRBJ2-1; D call uncertain. The CDR3 extends over 12 amino acids. V was shortened by 2 bases and J by 7 bases, with 9 bases between the two germline ends. Germline assignment: CDR1 GTSNPN and CDR2 SVGIG (reference sequence). CDR3 bases: TGTGCCTGGAGTCGCGCTGGGAATGAGCAGTTCTTC. Translation: CAWSRAGNEQFF.